The 29 T cell receptor beta chains given below trace back to one sample, sequenced in a study of blood T cell repertoires in COVID-19. Generated by immunoSEQ multiplex PCR, the TCRdb table keeps only in-frame clones and is missing some. The table shows about 240,000 clones, with around 85% occurring only once. Material: peripheral blood. The receptors originated from a man aged 55-75 years with acute or convalescent COVID-19.

V and J are TRBV25-1 and TRBJ1-1, with D maybe TRBD1 (5 bases). This CDR3 is 15 amino acids long. V lost 1 base, J lost 4 bases, and 13 bases lay in between. Germline CDR1 reads MGHDK; CDR2 reads SYGVNS. CDR3 sequence: CASSESGSGGTEAFF. CDR3 in DNA: TGTGCCAGCAGTGAATCGGGGTCGGGGGGCACTGAAGCTTTCTTT.

The genes are TRBV19 and TRBJ2-7; 8 nucleotides agree with TRBD1. Per the germline V gene, CDR1 is LNHDA and CDR2 is SQIVND (reference sequence). Trimming at V came to 3 bases and at J to 1 base, leaving 2 bases not matched to a gene. This CDR3 region has 14 residues. The CDR3 sequence: CASSMGQDSYEQYF. The CDR3 DNA sequence: TGTGCCAGTAGTATGGGACAGGATTCCTACGAGCAGTACTTC.

The rearrangement links TRBV5-1 to TRBJ2-1, with 10 bases aligning to TRBD1. This CDR3 has 15 residues. V shed 4 bases and J 3 bases; nucleotides not matched to a gene: 4. Germline CDR1 and CDR2: SGHRS and YFSETQ. The CDR3: CASSPGTGDYNEQFF. CDR3 sequence (DNA): TGCGCCAGCAGCCCTGGGACAGGGGACTACAATGAGCAGTTCTTC.

The chain uses TRBV5-1 and TRBJ2-7; D is possibly TRBD1 (6 bases). CDR1 SGHRS and CDR2 YFSETQ come from the germline V gene. There are 14 residues in the CDR3. The V and J ends lost 4 bases and 0 bases respectively, with 11 bases between them. The CDR3 bases are TGCGCCAGCAGCCACGGACAGTACTCCTACGAGCAGTACTTC. Its protein product is CASSHGQYSYEQYF.

The genes are TRBV5-5 and TRBJ1-5, with a weak D call TRBD1 (5 bases). From germline, CDR1 is SGHKS and CDR2 YYEKEE (reference sequence). The CDR3 contains 15 residues. The germline V and J ends were trimmed by 0 bases and 0 bases, with 7 bases remaining between them. The DNA of the CDR3 is TGTGCCAGCAGCTTGGGACAGCTTAGCAATCAGCCCCAGCATTTT. Protein product: CASSLGQLSNQPQHF. The whole variable domain, remainder taken from reference TRBV5-5 and TRBJ1-5, is DAGVTQSPTHLIKTRGQQVTLRCSPISGHKSVSWYQQVLGQGPQFIFQYYEKEERGRGNFPDRFSARQFPNYSSELNVNALLLGDSALYLCASSLGQLSNQPQHFGDGTRLSIL.

A few counts support this clone. V is TRBV24-1 and J is TRBJ1-2; possibly TRBD1 for D (6 bases). This CDR3 is built from 14 residues. Germline CDR1 KGHDR, CDR2 SFDVKD. V shed 3 bases and J shed 4 bases, with 11 bases lying between them. The CDR3: CATSDPDSIYGYTF. In nucleotides, the CDR3 is TGTGCCACCAGTGATCCGGACAGTATCTATGGCTACACCTTC.

The rearrangement joins TRBV30 to TRBJ1-5; D unclear. The CDR3 covers 15 residues. Trimming shortened V by 2 bases and J by 4 bases, and 15 bases separated the two germline ends. CDR1 is GTSNPN and CDR2 is SVGIG in the germline V gene (reference sequence). The CDR3 is CAWSSSPGGNQPQHF. Here the CDR3 DNA reads TGTGCCTGGAGTTCCAGCCCGGGCGGGAATCAGCCCCAGCATTTT.

Only a few counts were recorded for this clone. This rearrangement joins TRBV6-4 to TRBJ2-3; D is unclear. The length of the CDR3 is 14 residues. The germline V gene encodes CDR1 MRHNA and CDR2 SNTAGT. Deletions cut 0 bases from V and 11 bases from J, with 15 bases between. The CDR3 region has the DNA TGTGCCAGCAGTGACTCGGCTTCGCTACGAGGGCAGTATTTT. Translated, it gives CASSDSASLRGQYF.

The CDR3 bases are TGTGCCAGCAGAAACCCGGGACAGGGGGCCACTAATGAAAAACTGTTTTTT. Its protein is CASRNPGQGATNEKLFF. J is TRBJ1-4 and V is TRBV28; 12 bases align to TRBD1. Germline V lookup: CDR1 MDHEN, CDR2 SYDVKM. The CDR3 length is 17 residues. Trimming removed 6 bases from V and 2 bases from J; junction bases left unmatched: 7.

The chain has TRBV7-2 and TRBJ2-5; D is possibly TRBD1 (5 bases). Germline-derived CDR1 and CDR2 are SGHTA and FQGNSA. The CDR3 spans 13 residues. Trimming took off 1 base at V and 4 bases at J, with 7 bases between the two ends. CDR3 in DNA: TGTGCCAGCAGCTTAGGTACAGGAGAGACCCAGTACTTC. Its protein is CASSLGTGETQYF.

The rearrangement joins TRBV3-1 (or the pseudogene TRBV3-2) to TRBJ2-1; 7 bases match TRBD1. Germline CDR1 reads LGHDT; CDR2 reads YNNKEL (reference sequence). With V trimmed by 4 bases and J by 2 bases, 8 bases remained unmatched. The CDR3 is 16 amino acids. CDR3 nucleotides: TGTGCCAGCAGCCCCCGCCACAGGGGCGCCTACAATGAGCAGTTCTTC. It yields the protein CASSPRHRGAYNEQFF.

This sequence joins TRBV20-1 and TRBJ2-1; the match to TRBD2 covers 12 bases. The CDR3 loop spans 11 amino acids. Germline V CDR1 and CDR2: DFQATT, SNEGSKA (reference sequence). The CDR3 sequence: CTSGRGNEQFF. DNA of the CDR3: TGCACTAGCGGGAGGGGCAATGAGCAGTTCTTC.

V is TRBV30 and J is TRBJ2-2, with TRBD2 as a possible D gene (5 bases). V shed 3 bases and J shed 2 bases, with 10 bases lying between them. Per germline, CDR1 GTSNPN and CDR2 SVGIG (reference sequence). The length of the CDR3 is 14 residues. The CDR3 DNA sequence: TGTGCCTGGAGCGCGGGCGGAAACACCGGGGAGCTGTTTTTT. Translation: CAWSAGGNTGELFF.

The J gene is TRBJ1-2, the V gene TRBV7-9; TRBD1 aligns across 7 bases. Germline values: CDR1 SEHNR, CDR2 FQNEAQ (reference sequence). The CDR3 totals 14 residues. V trimming: 3 bases; J trimming: 8 bases; junction bases outside the gene matches: 9. CDR3 nucleotides: TGTGCCAGCAGCTTGTCGGACAGGAAAAAGGGCTACACCTTC. Its protein product is CASSLSDRKKGYTF.

The CDR3 spells CASSSTLDRGGGSPLHF. DNA of the CDR3: TGTGCCAGCAGTTCCACACTAGACAGGGGGGGAGGCTCACCCCTCCACTTT. The chain carries TRBV27 and TRBJ1-6; TRBD1 agrees at 9 bases. After removal of 4 bases from V and 10 bases from J, the junction contained 14 bases not matched to a gene. The CDR3 runs 17 residues. The V gene's germline CDR1 is MNHEY and CDR2 SMNVEV (reference sequence).

The chain joins TRBV28 to TRBJ2-1, with D possibly TRBD1 on 6 matching bases. Trimming removed 6 bases at V and 7 bases at J, with 10 bases between. Germline loops: CDR1 MDHEN, CDR2 SYDVKM. The CDR3 runs to 12 residues. The CDR3 nucleotides are TGTGCCAGCAGCCTAGGGGGTAATGAGCAGTTCTTC. This gives the protein CASSLGGNEQFF.

The chain uses TRBV7-8 and TRBJ1-5; 7 nucleotides line up with TRBD1. This CDR3 is built from 16 residues. J lost 6 bases, V lost 0 bases, and 8 bases had no gene match. The V gene's germline CDR1 is SGHVS and CDR2 FQNEAQ. CDR3 bases: TGTGCCAGCAGCTTAGCGGGAGGACAGGTTGGTCAGCCCCAGCATTTT. This encodes CASSLAGGQVGQPQHF.

The rearrangement uses TRBV18 and TRBJ2-5; a possible D gene is TRBD1 (6 bases). Germline lookup yields CDR1 KGHSH and CDR2 LQKENI. CDR3 size: 16 residues. Trimming removed 0 bases from V and 5 bases from J, with 16 bases in between. In nucleotides, the CDR3 is TGTGCCAGCTCACCACCTGGACAGAAGGGTCGGGAGACCCAGTACTTC. It yields the protein CASSPPGQKGRETQYF.

The rearrangement uses TRBV11-3 and TRBJ2-1; maybe TRBD2 (6 bases). Trimming stripped 5 bases from V and 0 bases from J, with 17 bases between. This CDR3 comprises 17 residues. Germline values: CDR1 SGHNT, CDR2 YENEEA. CDR3 protein: CASSQTRDSYSYNEQFF. CDR3 nucleotides: TGTGCCAGCAGCCAAACCAGGGACTCCTACTCCTACAATGAGCAGTTCTTC.

The V gene is TRBV4-3, the J gene TRBJ2-6; TRBD1 matches 9 bases. The V and J ends lost 2 bases and 0 bases, in that order; junction bases with no gene match: 8. The length of the CDR3 is 19 residues. CDR1 and CDR2 from the germline V gene are LGHNA and YSLEER. CDR3 region: CASSQFPGTGNSGANVLTF. CDR3 sequence (DNA): TGCGCCAGCAGCCAATTTCCCGGGACAGGGAACTCTGGGGCCAACGTCCTGACTTTC.

The chain is built from TRBV24-1 and TRBJ1-2, with a weak D call TRBD1 (6 bases). CDR1 is KGHDR, CDR2 SFDVKD, per germline. V lost 1 base, J lost 4 bases, and 9 bases lay in between. This CDR3 contains 14 residues. The CDR3 loop reads CATSDLQGSYGYTF. DNA of the CDR3: TGTGCCACCAGTGATTTACAGGGTAGCTATGGCTACACCTTC.

J is TRBJ2-3 and V is TRBV12-5; the match to TRBD2 covers 7 bases. This CDR3 comprises 12 residues. CDR1 is LGHNT, CDR2 FRNRAP, per germline. With V trimmed by 2 bases and J by 11 bases, 4 bases remained unmatched. The CDR3 spells CASGLSGTEQYF. The CDR3 DNA follows: TGTGCTAGTGGTTTGAGCGGGACTGAGCAGTATTTT.

The genes are TRBV7-8 and TRBJ2-1; 12 bases align to TRBD1. The CDR3 is 20 residues long. The germline CDR1 and CDR2 sequences are SGHVS and FQNEAQ. With V trimmed by 0 bases and J by 0 bases, 9 bases remained unmatched. In DNA, the CDR3 is TGTGCCAGCAGCTTAGCGATAGGGACAGGGGGCTTAAGCTCCTACAATGAGCAGTTCTTC. Protein product: CASSLAIGTGGLSSYNEQFF.

The chain joins TRBV7-8 to TRBJ2-5; unclear D gene. The CDR3 consists of 15 residues. CDR1 and CDR2 from the germline V gene are SGHVS and FQNEAQ. Trimming took 4 bases from V and 4 from J, leaving 16 bases between them. DNA for the CDR3: TGTGCCAGCAGCTCCCCCCTAGTTGGCGGAGAGACCCAGTACTTC. It codes for CASSSPLVGGETQYF.

This chain connects TRBV11-3 to TRBJ2-1; D might be TRBD2 (5 bases). Germline CDR1 SGHNT, CDR2 YENEEA. Trimming left V 5 bases short and J 7 bases short, with 27 bases between. The CDR3 sequence is 18 residues long. Here the CDR3 reads CASSTNLLVMMGTNEQFF. The CDR3 DNA reads TGTGCCAGCAGCACAAATCTACTAGTGATGATGGGCACGAATGAGCAGTTCTTC.

J is TRBJ2-2 and V is TRBV7-3; 7 bases agree with TRBD1. The CDR3 contains 17 residues. Looked up from germline, CDR1 is SGHTA and CDR2 is FQGTGA. Trimming removed 2 bases from V and 0 bases from J; junction bases left unmatched: 6. CDR3 protein: CASSLGRQGSNTGELFF. The DNA for the CDR3 is TGTGCCAGCAGCTTAGGCCGACAGGGCTCGAACACCGGGGAGCTGTTTTTT.

The rearrangement links TRBV18 to TRBJ1-5; tentatively, D is TRBD1 (6 bases). The V gene's germline CDR1 is KGHSH and CDR2 LQKENI. This CDR3 is 16 amino acids long. Trimming shortened V by 3 bases and J by 6 bases, and 18 bases separated the two germline ends. CDR3 nucleotides: TGTGCCAGCTCACCCCAACAGGGCGTTGAGAGTCAGCCCCAGCATTTT. It yields the protein CASSPQQGVESQPQHF.

This chain joins TRBV24-1 and TRBJ1-1; 8 bases line up with TRBD1. Trimming took 5 bases from V and 7 from J; bases not matched to a gene: 5. This CDR3 has 13 amino acids. The germline CDR1 and CDR2 sequences are KGHDR and SFDVKD. This CDR3 reads CATSAPDRVEAFF. The CDR3 coding sequence is TGTGCCACCAGTGCCCCGGACAGGGTTGAAGCTTTCTTT.

The chain carries TRBV7-3 and TRBJ2-2; TRBD1 is a possible D gene (5 bases). Trimming stripped 5 bases from V and 3 bases from J, with 16 bases between. CDR3 size: 16 residues. Germline CDR1 is SGHTA and CDR2 is FQGTGA. In DNA, the CDR3 is TGTGCCAGCAGCCGAGTTGGGGTCAGGGACACCGGGGAGCTGTTTTTT. This translates into CASSRVGVRDTGELFF.